These T cell receptor beta chains were read from a single sample in a study of cytomegalovirus exposure and HLA in healthy donors. Clones were read by immunoSEQ multiplex PCR, and TCRdb kept only the in-frame ones, dropping some. In the table there are 270,000 or so clones, around nine tenths of which are singletons. Material for sequencing was PBMCs. The receptors derive from a girl aged 2-15 years in good health and CMV-seronegative. CDR3s include the opening cysteine and the closing phenylalanine or tryptophan. The D gene is left open where the match is weak. Rows give clone size only sometimes, using once, few, many, or a class for an expanded clone.

D: TRBD2
size: once
V: TRBV5-1
J: TRBJ2-1
DNA: TGCGCCAGCAGCTGGACCCCGGGACTAGCGGGGGGCCGCAGCTCCTACAATGAGCAGTTCTTC
CDR3: CASSWTPGLAGGRSSYNEQFF

D: -
size: -
V: TRBV28
J: TRBJ1-1
DNA: TGTGCCAGCAGTTTCTCCGGGGGGAGCACTGAAGCTTTCTTT
CDR3: CASSFSGGSTEAFF

D: TRBD2
size: -
V: TRBV10-3
J: TRBJ2-1
DNA: TGTGCCATCAGTGAATTCGGACTAGCGGGAGTCGGGGAGCAGTTCTTC
CDR3: CAISEFGLAGVGEQFF

D: TRBD2
size: -
V: TRBV10-3
J: TRBJ2-1
DNA: TGTGCCATCAGTGAGCCAAGACTAGCGAATGAGCAGTTCTTC
CDR3: CAISEPRLANEQFF

D: TRBD1
size: -
V: TRBV29-1
J: TRBJ2-3
DNA: TGCAGCGGGACGGGACAGTTTAGCACAGATACGCAGTATTTT
CDR3: CSGTGQFSTDTQYF

D: TRBD2
size: -
V: TRBV6-5
J: TRBJ2-1
DNA: TGTGCCAGCAGGCAAGGTGGGACTACCAACAATGAGCAGTTCTTC
CDR3: CASRQGGTTNNEQFF

D: -
size: -
V: TRBV2
J: TRBJ2-2
DNA: TGTGCCAGAGGACAGTCGAACGCCGGGGAGCTGTTTTTT
CDR3: CARGQSNAGELFF

D: TRBD2
size: -
V: TRBV6-6
J: TRBJ2-1
DNA: TGTGCCAGCAGTTACCAGGCGGGAGGGTACAATGAGCAGTTCTTC
CDR3: CASSYQAGGYNEQFF

D: TRBD2
size: -
V: TRBV5-4
J: TRBJ2-5
DNA: TGTGCCAGCAGCCAGGGACTAGGGGCGGAGACCCAGTACTTC
CDR3: CASSQGLGAETQYF

D: TRBD1
size: once
V: TRBV7-9
J: TRBJ1-1
DNA: TGTGCCAGCAGCTTCTTGGGACAGGGGAACACTGAAGCTTTCTTT
CDR3: CASSFLGQGNTEAFF

D: -
size: -
V: TRBV11-2
J: TRBJ1-2
DNA: TGTGCCAGCAGCTTGTCGGCAGGCTATGGCTACACCTTC
CDR3: CASSLSAGYGYTF

D: TRBD1
size: -
V: TRBV7-3
J: TRBJ2-3
DNA: TGTGCCAGCAGCTCACAGGGGGCGGGCACAGATACGCAGTATTTT
CDR3: CASSSQGAGTDTQYF

D: TRBD2
size: -
V: TRBV5-6
J: TRBJ2-3
DNA: TGTGCCAGCAGAAACGGACTAGCGGAGAGAGATACGCAGTATTTT
CDR3: CASRNGLAERDTQYF

D: -
size: -
V: TRBV6-5
J: TRBJ1-1
DNA: TGTGCCAGCTCGATGGGAGGGGTGAATACTGAAGCTTTCTTT
CDR3: CASSMGGVNTEAFF

D: TRBD1
size: once
V: TRBV7-6
J: TRBJ1-4
DNA: TGTGCCAGCAGCTTCCAGGGGGGAGATGAAAAACTGTTTTTT
CDR3: CASSFQGGDEKLFF

D: TRBD1
size: -
V: TRBV30
J: TRBJ1-2
DNA: TGTGCCTGGAGTTATCCGGACAGGGCGTACCACAATGGCTACACCTTC
CDR3: CAWSYPDRAYHNGYTF

D: -
size: -
V: TRBV6-5
J: TRBJ1-5
DNA: TGTGCCAGCAGTGAAGGGGAACGTCAGCCCCAGCATTTT
CDR3: CASSEGERQPQHF

D: -
size: -
V: TRBV5-6
J: TRBJ2-5
DNA: TGTGCCAGCAGCGTGGTGGGGGGTGGGTCGGAGACCCAGTACTTC
CDR3: CASSVVGGGSETQYF

D: TRBD1
size: -
V: TRBV28
J: TRBJ1-5
DNA: TGTGCCACCAGGACAGGTCAAAGGCCCCAGCATTTT
CDR3: CATRTGQRPQHF

D: -
size: once
V: TRBV29-1
J: TRBJ1-2
DNA: TGCAGCGTTGAGTTCGGTATTCCTGGCTACACCTTC
CDR3: CSVEFGIPGYTF

D: -
size: -
V: TRBV4-2
J: TRBJ1-4
DNA: TGTGCCAGCAGCCCGGACTCCCGAAATGAAAAACTGTTTTTT
CDR3: CASSPDSRNEKLFF

D: TRBD1
size: -
V: TRBV18
J: TRBJ2-7
DNA: TGTGCCAGCTCACCATTGGGACAGGGAAGTTATGGGGAGCAGTACTTC
CDR3: CASSPLGQGSYGEQYF

D: -
size: -
V: TRBV7-2
J: TRBJ1-1
DNA: TGTGCCAGCAGCCCAACCGTTGGGGGGGGGCGCACTGAAGCTTTCTTT
CDR3: CASSPTVGGGRTEAFF